This TCR beta chain was retrieved from a study of control samples from healthy donors and cancer patients. The V segment lost 4 bases and the J segment 3 bases; nucleotides outside the gene matches: 13. Per the germline V gene, CDR1 is SGHRS and CDR2 is YFSETQ. The CDR3 extends over 16 amino acids. Produced via immunoSEQ multiplex PCR; TCRdb's table is partial and in-frame only. The sample records 110,000 or so clones, just over 90% being singletons. J is TRBJ2-7 and V is TRBV5-1, with 7 positions matching TRBD2. The receptor comes from a human donor in good health. The donor label of this sample is uncertain. The sequencing input was blood. The CDR3 DNA reads as TGCGCCAGCAGCCCGAATTTGAGTGGGGGGGGCTACGAGCAGTACTTC. Its translation is CASSPNLSGGGYEQYF.